Listed below are T cell receptor beta chains from one sample, sequenced in a study of CD8+ T cells in alopecia areata. The data were produced by immunoSEQ multiplex PCR, yet TCRdb's version contains in-frame clones alone and is incomplete. Here the sample spans more than 200,000 clones, roughly 69% being singletons. The source material was CD4+ T cells sorted from blood, sampled at week 0. The receptors originated from a human donor with alopecia areata. The conserved cysteine and the conserved F or W are not part of the CDR3 here.

v_gene	CDR3aa
TRBV27	ASGSLDRGTDTQY
TRBV30	AWSAEGQSSTDTQY
TRBV19	ASSGQGAGGETQY
TRBV9	ASSVAASVNTGELF
TRBV11-2	ASSLTQGSIQY
TRBV29-1	SVGWASYEQY
TRBV11-1	ASSPQDWGRGQETQY
TRBV25-1	ASTAHSGGSRSPLH
TRBV7-3	ASSMAGTSRTDTQY
TRBV14	ASSHDRAGSYEQY
TRBV9	ASSGSGDQPQH
TRBV5-1	ASSSNPRDREAF
TRBV9	ASSVAGHSYEQY
TRBV27	ASSLGPLRDEKLF
TRBV6-5	ASSPGGGNEKLF
TRBV11-2	ASSWGPRGVNTEAF
TRBV29-1	SVESRGRTSNQPQH
TRBV4-3	ASSQELAGEEETQY
TRBV5-1	ASSLALETQY
TRBV15	ATSRDLAGNYEQY
TRBV15	ATSSGFNQPRH
TRBV9	ASSVKTGENSPLH
TRBV30	AWSVALRNYGYT
TRBV29-1	SVDEGEETQY
TRBV5-1	ASTWGDFQETQY
TRBV2	ASRTTGETQY
TRBV20-1	SARDQGEQF
TRBV21-1	ASSKHDGAGERSKTYEQY
TRBV7-2	ASSFTGVSYEQY
TRBV5-1	ASSPPGTGNEQF
TRBV9	ASSVRTGGKDEQY
TRBV9	ASSVGGGSEAF
TRBV2	ASTGPGQETQY
TRBV19	ASSGSTDTQY
TRBV9	ASSSQTGTNEKLF
TRBV18	ASSPTSDHTRELF
TRBV29-1	SVLDPGTGNTGELF
TRBV6-5	ASSYSGSYEQY
TRBV5-1	ASSPVGVEAF
TRBV5-6	ASSSGGPQH
TRBV11-2	ASSRTRNEQF
TRBV7-2	ASSLELRYNEQF
TRBV19	ASSIGGVREQY
TRBV30	AWRGRGQGIQY
TRBV18	ASSPGTTYEQY
TRBV15	ATSGLRGNYGYT
TRBV5-1	ASSLALRGPDTEAF
TRBV29-1	SVVGQGNTEAF
TRBV6-5	ASSLGRGAHEQY
TRBV27	ASRPTRGDNQPQH
TRBV7-8	ASSLAGRDDQPQH